These 14 T cell receptor beta chains were sequenced from one sample in a study of beta chain features in type 1 diabetes. Sequencing targeted expressed TCRB transcripts, as all isolated RNA had been reverse transcribed. Measured with immunoSEQ multiplex PCR; TCRdb has only the in-frame clones, and not every one. Of around 21,000 clones in the sample, around 50% were seen once. Sequencing used stem cell memory CD4+ T cells from blood. The receptors derive from a man in his late teens or twenties in good health.

The chain links TRBV18 to TRBJ2-7, with D perhaps matching TRBD2 (5 bases). The V gene's germline CDR1 is KGHSH and CDR2 LQKENI. This CDR3 spans 17 amino acids. The V end lost 1 base, the J end lost 0 bases, and 16 bases lay between the germline ends. This CDR3 reads CASSPRNGPGSSYEQYF. The CDR3 DNA reads as TGTGCCAGCTCACCACGAAATGGACCGGGGTCCTCCTACGAGCAGTACTTC.

This chain uses TRBV18 with TRBJ2-2; the D gene is possibly TRBD1 (5 bases). V lost 6 bases and J lost 3, with 11 bases in between. The germline V gene has CDR1 KGHSH and CDR2 LQKENI. The CDR3 is 14 residues long. The CDR3 loop reads CASSPLRDTGELFF. The CDR3 DNA follows: TGTGCCAGCTCGCCCCTCAGGGACACCGGGGAGCTGTTTTTT.

This clone was counted only a few times. This rearrangement joins TRBV10-3 to TRBJ1-4; 7 nucleotides line up with TRBD1. This CDR3 has 13 amino acids. V was pared by 10 bases and J by 5 bases, with 7 bases of the junction left unmatched. Germline V lookup: CDR1 ENHRY, CDR2 SYGVKD. This CDR3 is CASMGQTNEKLFF. The CDR3, as DNA: TGTGCCAGTATGGGACAGACAAATGAAAAACTGTTTTTT.

This chain uses TRBV7-3 with TRBJ2-1, with D maybe TRBD2 (5 bases). Germline V gene sequence: CDR1 SGHTA, CDR2 FQGTGA. The CDR3 spans 18 residues. Trimming left V 5 bases short and J 5 bases short, with 25 bases between. CDR3 sequence: CASSPKPRPVIGDNEQFF. The CDR3 DNA sequence: TGTGCCAGCAGCCCAAAACCCAGACCAGTAATCGGGGACAATGAGCAGTTCTTC. Full variable domain (rest looked up from reference TRBV7-3 and TRBJ2-1): GAGVSQTPSNKVTEKGKYVELRCDPISGHTALYWYRQSLGQGPEFLIYFQGTGAADDSGLPNDRFFAVRPEGSVSTLKIQRTERGDSAVYLCASSPKPRPVIGDNEQFFGPGTRLTVL.

V usage is TRBV29-1 and J usage is TRBJ2-7, with a possible D match to TRBD2 (5 bases). Trimming removed 1 base at V and 2 bases at J, with 9 bases between. CDR1 and CDR2 from the germline V gene are SQVTM and ANQGSEA. The CDR3 covers 13 residues. The CDR3 loop reads CSVEASGAYEQYF. The CDR3 nucleotides are TGCAGCGTTGAAGCCAGCGGAGCCTACGAGCAGTACTTC.

V and J are TRBV10-3 and TRBJ2-7; 9 nucleotides align to TRBD1. This CDR3 contains 14 residues. The V gene's germline CDR1 is ENHRY and CDR2 SYGVKD. With 7 bases clipped from V and 1 base from J, the junction kept 5 bases outside the gene matches. The CDR3 region is CAITRQGDSYEQYF. DNA of the CDR3: TGTGCCATCACTCGACAGGGGGATTCCTACGAGCAGTACTTC.

The chain employs TRBV7-9 and TRBJ2-1, with 7 bases that match TRBD2. The V gene end was trimmed by 6 bases and the J gene end by 9 bases; junction bases not matched to a gene: 17. CDR1 and CDR2 from the germline V gene are SEHNR and FQNEAQ (reference sequence). CDR3 size: 16 residues. CDR3 protein: CASSFGGEGRRAEQFF. The CDR3 nucleotides read TGTGCCAGCAGTTTCGGAGGGGAGGGAAGGAGGGCTGAGCAGTTCTTC.

This chain links TRBV18 with TRBJ2-5, with 8 nucleotides matching TRBD2. The CDR3 has 14 amino acids. Germline-derived CDR1 and CDR2 are KGHSH and LQKENI. Trimming at V came to 2 bases and at J to 5 bases, leaving 4 bases not matched to a gene. The CDR3 loop reads CASSPGTSLETQYF. The CDR3 DNA follows: TGTGCCAGCTCACCAGGGACTAGTTTGGAGACCCAGTACTTC.

The V call is TRBV4-1, the J call TRBJ1-5, with TRBD1 identical over 10 bases. The CDR3 spans 16 residues. The V segment lost 1 base and the J segment 1 base; nucleotides outside the gene matches: 1. Germline V gene sequence: CDR1 MGHRA, CDR2 YSYEKL. CDR3 residues: CASSQGQGASNQPQHF. The CDR3 DNA is TGCGCCAGCAGCCAAGGACAGGGGGCAAGCAATCAGCCCCAGCATTTT.

The sample holds one count of this clone. This sequence joins TRBV21-1 and TRBJ1-5; TRBD1, the D gene given by the table, was not confirmed from the DNA. TRBV21-1 is termed a pseudogene. The CDR3 is 12 residues long. CDR3 in amino acids: CARRTSDQPQHF. CDR3 DNA: TGTGCCAGAAGAACCAGTGATCAGCCCCAGCATTTT.

This clone was seen more than once but under ten times. The V and J genes are TRBV9 and TRBJ1-2; D perhaps matches TRBD1 (5 bases). The CDR3 has 14 amino acids. From germline, CDR1 is SGDLS and CDR2 YYNGEE. Trimming pared 0 bases from V and 5 bases from J, leaving 11 bases between. CDR3 sequence: CASSVEAGRYGYTF. Written as DNA, the CDR3 is TGTGCCAGCAGCGTAGAAGCAGGGCGGTATGGCTACACCTTC.

The rearrangement uses TRBV6-1 and TRBJ2-2; D possibly corresponds to TRBD2 (5 bases). Trimming pared 5 bases from V and 0 bases from J, leaving 7 bases between. This CDR3 region has 14 residues. Germline V gives CDR1 MNHNS, CDR2 SASEGT. CDR3 loop: CASSTGTNTGELFF. CDR3 sequence (DNA): TGTGCCAGCAGTACCGGGACGAACACCGGGGAGCTGTTTTTT.

The chain links TRBV7-6 to TRBJ1-5; D is perhaps TRBD1 (6 bases). The CDR3 extends over 14 amino acids. Germline CDR1 and CDR2: SGHVS and FNYEAQ. V lost 1 base and J 4 bases, leaving 8 bases between the germline ends. The CDR3 bases are TGTGCCAGCAGCTTAGGGGACACAAATCAGCCCCAGCATTTT. Its protein product is CASSLGDTNQPQHF.

The chain combines TRBV7-5 with TRBJ1-1. TRBV7-5 constitutes a pseudogene. CDR3 length: 12 residues. CDR3 loop: CARSRPYLSAFF. The CDR3 DNA is TGTGCCAGAAGCCGTCCCTATCTCTCGGCTTTCTTT.